Sequencing of this TCR beta chain was carried out in a study of CD8+CD57+ T cells in acquired aplastic anemia (dated 2018 in TCRdb). Broadly, across the study: On average, sorted CD4+ and CD8+ cells yielded approximately 3 ug of extracted DNA, with a range of roughly 0.18 to 30 ug. A CD8+CD57+ expansion meant a frequency higher than the mean frequency seen in healthy subjects.

The research as a whole found: Around 28 CD8+ CDR3 sequences were found to be shared between patients and controls, but these sequences appeared to be highly expressed in patients and within the immunodominant clones of the patients. Between patients and healthy controls, no significant difference in CD8+ Simpson's diversity was found (P=0.060).

Note on this clonotype: Which antigen it targets is not known. No clone much larger than this one lies a single base away; base qualities are absent.

Genomic DNA was used as template for profiling of TCR beta VDJ combinations and CDR3 sequences. An Illumina HiSeq 2000 was used for TCR repertoire sequencing. In the paper's pipeline: Repertoires were assessed using TRBV/TRBJ rearrangement plots, CDR3 size and DJ length profiles, and Simpson's diversity index. The immunodominant clone was defined as the most abundant DNA sequence in deep sequencing data. CDR3 amino acid sequences were screened for sharing across subjects and compared with published repertoires and the VDJdb database. TCRdb applied fastp at Q25 and MiXCR to the public reads, then kept only in-frame beta chains. Each CDR3 protein appears once, grouped with its most common genes and DNA. The V and J calls, along with clone size, are taken from TCRdb and not from the paper's own processing. The sample table lists around 250,000 distinct CDR3 sequences, approximately 82% of them with a count of one. The ten largest clones add up to about 41% of the sample.

Ends trimmed: V by 7 bases, J by 13 bases; bases unmatched to a gene: 21. From the germline V gene (reference sequence), CDR1 is SEHNR and CDR2 is FQNEAQ. From the cysteine through the phenylalanine, the CDR3 covers 17 amino acids. CDR3 DNA only is kept here, 51 bases in frame from base 1. Expansion of CD8+CD57+ cells had been shown by flow cytometry in the patients chosen for sequencing. Severe acquired aplastic anemia was diagnosed in all patients according to International Study of Aplastic Anemia and Agranulocytosis and Camitta criteria. No patient had received any therapy when blood was sampled. TCR repertoires of sorted CD4+ and CD8+ blood T cells from severe aplastic anemia patients and healthy subjects were deep-sequenced in the study. Patients were enrolled under clinicaltrials.gov protocols 00001620, 01623167, 00001397, 00071045, 00081523 and 00961064 in the USA. Ficoll-Paque density gradient centrifugation was used to isolate peripheral blood mononuclear cells. CD4+ and CD8+ T cells were sorted by FACS or magnetic beads before DNA extraction.

Sequenced sample: sorted CD4+, CD8+, or CD8+CD57+ T cells (not recorded which) from PBMCs. The clonotype comes from a human donor with aplastic anemia. This receptor chain uses TRBV7-9 and TRBJ2-6; TRBD2 lines up with 8 middle nucleotides. The CDR3 here reads CASTGGGMSSYEQVLTF. The DNA is TGTGCCAGCACCGGGGGGGGGATGAGCTCCTACGAGCAGGTCCTGACTTTC. With the rest looked up from the reference TRBV7-9 and TRBJ2-6 genes rather than sequenced, the full variable domain is DTGVSQNPRHKITKRGQNVTFRCDPISEHNRLYWYRQTLGQGPEFLTYFQNEAQLEKSRLLSDRFSAERPKGSFSTLEIQRTEQGDSAMYLCASTGGGMSSYEQVLTFGAGSRLTVL.